The entry below describes one T cell receptor beta chain. What it recognizes is unknown. This sample is drawn from a study of CD8+ T cells in alopecia areata. In the study overall: The percentage of affected scalp area served as the score of severity for treated patients. The study, taken as a whole, reports: Clonality in the scalp and expanded CD8+ clones ranked among the top 100 were significantly decreased by tofacitinib. With patients, TCR sharing proved less clear than in mice, a difference possibly related to HLA. Higher clonality was seen in lesional scalp than in normal scalp, especially in alopecia totalis/universalis.

The treatment was: oral pan-JAK inhibitor, 5-10 mg twice daily. Samples from alopecia areata patients were lesional scalp punch biopsies and peripheral blood. RNA, once extracted, was reverse transcribed into cDNA for use as the sequencing template. Sequencing used immunoSEQ multiplex PCR; TCRdb keeps in-frame clones, though not all of them. The sample holds about 1,300 clones, roughly 80% seen once. The CDR3 has 18 amino acids. J was trimmed by 2 bases and V by 1 base; bases with no gene match: 11. The germline V gene encodes CDR1 SGHTA and CDR2 FQGNSA. The source is a human donor with alopecia areata. This specimen consisted of skin, obtained at week 24, from a patient treated with tofacitinib. V and J are TRBV7-2 and TRBJ2-5, with 9 bases lining up with TRBD2. CDR3 sequence: CASSLGRLAGSVQETQYF. CDR3 nucleotides: TGTGCCAGCAGCTTAGGTCGGCTAGCGGGGTCGGTTCAAGAGACCCAGTACTTC.